These 6 T cell receptor beta chains share one sample of origin, sequenced in a study of T cell responses to AZD1222 COVID-19 vaccine. The protocol was immunoSEQ multiplex PCR, while the TCRdb copy is restricted to in-frame clones and leaves out a portion. This table holds about 180,000 clones, 80% to 95% found once. The input for sequencing was peripheral blood, taken 28 days after the second AZD1222 dose. These receptors came from an adult who received the AZD1222 COVID-19 vaccine.

The rearrangement uses TRBV30 and TRBJ1-5; D is unresolved. The CDR3 has 13 residues. CDR1 is GTSNPN, CDR2 SVGIG, per germline (reference sequence). The V and J ends lost 1 base and 4 bases respectively, with 8 bases between them. CDR3 amino acids: CAWSADRNQPQHF. The CDR3 nucleotides are TGTGCCTGGAGTGCCGACCGGAATCAGCCCCAGCATTTT. The full variable domain, in which reference TRBV30 and TRBJ1-5 provide the parts outside the CDR3, is SQTIHQWPATLVQPVGSPLSLECTVEGTSNPNLYWYRQAAGRGLQLLFYSVGIGQISSEVPQNLSASRPQDRQFILSSKKLLLSDSGFYLCAWSADRNQPQHFGDGTRLSIL.

The chain links TRBV7-9 to TRBJ2-7; 10 bases are shared with TRBD1. CDR1 SEHNR and CDR2 FQNEAQ come from the germline V gene (reference sequence). V gave up 5 bases and J gave up 3 bases; unmatched junction bases: 7. The CDR3 consists of 15 residues. The CDR3 DNA is TGTGCCAGCAGCCGGGACAGGGGTCAGGGCTACGAGCAGTACTTC. Translating gives CASSRDRGQGYEQYF.

The genes are TRBV4-3 and TRBJ2-7; D tentatively fits TRBD1 or TRBD2 (5 bases each). Trimming removed 1 base at V and 0 bases at J, with 10 bases between. This CDR3 is 15 amino acids long. Germline V lookup: CDR1 LGHNA, CDR2 YSLEER. The CDR3 region has the DNA TGCGCCAGCAGCCAAGGCCCCGGGGCCTCCTACGAGCAGTACTTC. It codes for CASSQGPGASYEQYF.

The chain joins TRBV7-9 to TRBJ1-3, with 8 bases matching TRBD1. The CDR3 spans 15 residues. Germline trimming cut 2 bases from V and 0 bases from J; bases unmatched to any gene: 0. Germline V gene sequence: CDR1 SEHNR, CDR2 FQNEAQ (reference sequence). CDR3 nucleotide sequence: TGTGCCAGCAGCTTAACAGGGGGCTCTGGAAACACCATATATTTT. Its translation: CASSLTGGSGNTIYF.

The J gene is TRBJ1-2, the V gene TRBV19; TRBD1 might be the D (6 bases). With 3 bases removed from V and 4 bases from J, the gap between germline ends came to 15 bases. Germline V gene data show CDR1 as LNHDA and CDR2 as SQIVND (reference sequence). This CDR3 spans 15 amino acids. In DNA form, the CDR3 reads TGTGCCAGTAGTATTACAGGGCTCCGAAGCTATGGCTACACCTTC. Residues: CASSITGLRSYGYTF.

The V call is TRBV29-1, the J call TRBJ2-3; tentatively, D is TRBD1 (6 bases). CDR1 is SQVTM and CDR2 is ANQGSEA in the germline V gene. V lost 5 bases, J lost 4 bases, and 16 bases lay in between. The CDR3 has 14 amino acids. This CDR3 reads CSVHRAIRPDTQYF. The CDR3 DNA sequence: TGCAGCGTTCACAGGGCAATCCGCCCAGATACGCAGTATTTT.